This TCR beta chain was documented in a study of T-cell reconstitution after alpha-beta-depleted transplantation in children. General observations from the study: In patients about two months after transplant, alpha-beta T cells reportedly arose from several hundred expanded graft clones. Surviving recipient T cells and intrathymic progenitors accounted for some patients' high TCRbeta diversity at day 60. Most T-cell counts and diversity one year after the transplant came from T cells that were newly produced.

For TCRbeta, the library was prepared with unique molecular identifiers. TCRdb processed the PCR reads anew with MiXCR; each CDR3 protein has one entry. The table includes over 100,000 distinct CDR3 sequences, about a tenth detected once. This clonotype has a count of ten or more. Antigen specificity is unknown. Germline V gene data show CDR1 as SGHTA and CDR2 as FQGNSA. The CDR3 contains 14 residues. Deletions cut 5 bases from V and 2 bases from J, with 10 bases between. Sequencing was performed on PBMCs, taken before TCRalphabeta/CD19-depleted stem cell transplant. The V gene is TRBV7-2, the J gene TRBJ2-1; weak D call: TRBD2 (5 bases). This clonotype originated in a boy aged 2 to 9 with acute lymphoblastic leukemia, due to receive a stem cell transplant. CDR3 DNA sequence: TGTGCCAGCAGCGGGAGTTACGCCTACAATGAGCAGTTCTTC. Its translation: CASSGSYAYNEQFF.